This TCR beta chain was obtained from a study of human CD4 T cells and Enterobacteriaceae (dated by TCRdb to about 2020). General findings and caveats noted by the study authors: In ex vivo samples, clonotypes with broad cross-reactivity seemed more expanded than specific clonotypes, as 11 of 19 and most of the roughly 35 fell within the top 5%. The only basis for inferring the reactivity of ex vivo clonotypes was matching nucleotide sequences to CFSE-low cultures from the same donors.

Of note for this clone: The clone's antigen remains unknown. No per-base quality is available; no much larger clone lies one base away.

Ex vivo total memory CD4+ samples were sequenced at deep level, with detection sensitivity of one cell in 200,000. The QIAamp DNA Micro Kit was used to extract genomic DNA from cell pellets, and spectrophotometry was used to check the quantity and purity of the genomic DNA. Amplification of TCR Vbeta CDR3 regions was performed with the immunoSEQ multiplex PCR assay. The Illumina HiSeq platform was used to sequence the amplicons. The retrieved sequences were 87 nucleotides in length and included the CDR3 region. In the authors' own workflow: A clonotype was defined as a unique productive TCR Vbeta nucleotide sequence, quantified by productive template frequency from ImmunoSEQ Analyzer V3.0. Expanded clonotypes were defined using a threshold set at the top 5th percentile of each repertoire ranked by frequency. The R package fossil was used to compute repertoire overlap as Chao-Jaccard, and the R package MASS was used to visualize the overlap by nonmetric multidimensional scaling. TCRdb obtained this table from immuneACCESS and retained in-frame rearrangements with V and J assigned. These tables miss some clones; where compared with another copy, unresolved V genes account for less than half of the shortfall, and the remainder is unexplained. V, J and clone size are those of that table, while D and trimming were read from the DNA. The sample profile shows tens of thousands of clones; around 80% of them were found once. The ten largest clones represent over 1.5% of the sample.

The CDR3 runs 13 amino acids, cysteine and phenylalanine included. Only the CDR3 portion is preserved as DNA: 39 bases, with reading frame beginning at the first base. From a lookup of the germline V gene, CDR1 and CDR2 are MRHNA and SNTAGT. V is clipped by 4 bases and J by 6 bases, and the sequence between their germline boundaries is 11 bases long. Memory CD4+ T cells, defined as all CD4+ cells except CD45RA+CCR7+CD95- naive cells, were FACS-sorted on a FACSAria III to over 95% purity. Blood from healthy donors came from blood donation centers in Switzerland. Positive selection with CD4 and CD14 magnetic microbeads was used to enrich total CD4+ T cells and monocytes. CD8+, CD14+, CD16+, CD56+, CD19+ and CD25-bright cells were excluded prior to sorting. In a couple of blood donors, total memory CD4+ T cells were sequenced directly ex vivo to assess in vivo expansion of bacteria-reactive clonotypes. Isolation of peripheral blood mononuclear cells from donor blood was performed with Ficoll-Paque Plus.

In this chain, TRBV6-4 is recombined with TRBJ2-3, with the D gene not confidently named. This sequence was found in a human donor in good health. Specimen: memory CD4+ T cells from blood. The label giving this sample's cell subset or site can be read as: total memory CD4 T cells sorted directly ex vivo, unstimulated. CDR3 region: CASSAPSYDTQYF. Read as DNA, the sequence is TGTGCCAGCAGTGCCCCTAGTTACGATACGCAGTATTTT.